This paragraph covers one TCR beta chain sequence. Mismatch with germline at one junction end may stem from a read error. The entire patient cohort was treatment-naive prior to thyroid surgery. The CDR3 totals 14 residues. The germline gives CDR1 SGHTA, CDR2 FQGNSA. The entry originates in a study of metastatic and nonmetastatic thyroid tumors. Study summary: Repertoires from blood and tumor or nodule tissue of malignant and benign thyroid patients were compared.

Original processing notes: Clinicopathological groups of papillary thyroid cancer showed CDR3 differences that were used to build a distant-metastasis classifier. TCRdb re-clonotyped the PCR reads via MiXCR. TCRdb's processing, not the authors' own work, is the source of the V and J calls. The sample has tens of thousands of clones, 20% to 30% seen once. The chain employs TRBV7-2 and TRBJ2-7; 8 bases align to TRBD2. This TCR was recovered from a male donor with papillary thyroid cancer or a benign thyroid nodule (not recorded which). Some clones in this sample may be carry-over from other donors' samples. Sequenced input: tumor tissue. The CDR3 DNA reads TGTGCGAGCAGGCCTCGGGAGGGCTCCTACGAGCAGTACTTC. Translated, it gives CASRPREGSYEQYF. Drawing the rest from reference TRBV7-2 and TRBJ2-7, the complete variable domain is GAGVSQSPSNKVTEKGKDVELRCDPISGHTALYWYRQSLGQGLEFLIYFQGNSAPDKSGLPSDRFSAERTGGSVSTLTIQRTQQEDSAVYLCASRPREGSYEQYFGPGTRLTVT.